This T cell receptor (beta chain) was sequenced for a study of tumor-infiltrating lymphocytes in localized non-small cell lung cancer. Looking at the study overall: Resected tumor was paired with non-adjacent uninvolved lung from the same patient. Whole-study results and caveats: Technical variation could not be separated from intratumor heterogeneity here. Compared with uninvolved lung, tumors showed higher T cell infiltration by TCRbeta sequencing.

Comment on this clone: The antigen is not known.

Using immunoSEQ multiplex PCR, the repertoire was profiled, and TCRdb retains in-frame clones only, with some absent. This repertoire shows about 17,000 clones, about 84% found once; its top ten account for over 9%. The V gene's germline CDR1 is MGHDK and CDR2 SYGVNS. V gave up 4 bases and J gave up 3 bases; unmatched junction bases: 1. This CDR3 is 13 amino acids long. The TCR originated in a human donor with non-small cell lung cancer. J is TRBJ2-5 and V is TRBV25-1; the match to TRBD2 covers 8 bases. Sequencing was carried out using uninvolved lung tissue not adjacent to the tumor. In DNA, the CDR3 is TGTGCCAGCAGTGTAGCGGGGAAAGAGACCCAGTACTTC. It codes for CASSVAGKETQYF.